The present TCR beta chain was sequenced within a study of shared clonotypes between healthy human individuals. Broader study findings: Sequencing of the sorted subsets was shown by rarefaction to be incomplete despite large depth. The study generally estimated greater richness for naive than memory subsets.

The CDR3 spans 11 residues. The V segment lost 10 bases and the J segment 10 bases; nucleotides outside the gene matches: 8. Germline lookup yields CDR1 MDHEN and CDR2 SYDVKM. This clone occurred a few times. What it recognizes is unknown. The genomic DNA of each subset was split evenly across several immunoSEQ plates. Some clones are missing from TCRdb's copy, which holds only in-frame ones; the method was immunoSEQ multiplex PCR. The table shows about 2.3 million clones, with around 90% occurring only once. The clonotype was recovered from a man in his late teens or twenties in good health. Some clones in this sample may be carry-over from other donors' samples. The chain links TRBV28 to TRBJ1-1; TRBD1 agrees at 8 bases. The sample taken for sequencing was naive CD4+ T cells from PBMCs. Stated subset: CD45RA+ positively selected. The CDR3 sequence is CATVVGQGAFF. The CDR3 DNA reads TGTGCCACAGTGGTCGGACAGGGAGCTTTCTTT. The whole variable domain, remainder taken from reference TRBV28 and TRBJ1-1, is DVKVTQSSRYLVKRTGEKVFLECVQDMDHENMFWYRQDPGLGLRLIYFSYDVKMKEKGDIPEGYSVSREKKERFSLILESASTNQTSMYLCATVVGQGAFFGQGTRLTVV.